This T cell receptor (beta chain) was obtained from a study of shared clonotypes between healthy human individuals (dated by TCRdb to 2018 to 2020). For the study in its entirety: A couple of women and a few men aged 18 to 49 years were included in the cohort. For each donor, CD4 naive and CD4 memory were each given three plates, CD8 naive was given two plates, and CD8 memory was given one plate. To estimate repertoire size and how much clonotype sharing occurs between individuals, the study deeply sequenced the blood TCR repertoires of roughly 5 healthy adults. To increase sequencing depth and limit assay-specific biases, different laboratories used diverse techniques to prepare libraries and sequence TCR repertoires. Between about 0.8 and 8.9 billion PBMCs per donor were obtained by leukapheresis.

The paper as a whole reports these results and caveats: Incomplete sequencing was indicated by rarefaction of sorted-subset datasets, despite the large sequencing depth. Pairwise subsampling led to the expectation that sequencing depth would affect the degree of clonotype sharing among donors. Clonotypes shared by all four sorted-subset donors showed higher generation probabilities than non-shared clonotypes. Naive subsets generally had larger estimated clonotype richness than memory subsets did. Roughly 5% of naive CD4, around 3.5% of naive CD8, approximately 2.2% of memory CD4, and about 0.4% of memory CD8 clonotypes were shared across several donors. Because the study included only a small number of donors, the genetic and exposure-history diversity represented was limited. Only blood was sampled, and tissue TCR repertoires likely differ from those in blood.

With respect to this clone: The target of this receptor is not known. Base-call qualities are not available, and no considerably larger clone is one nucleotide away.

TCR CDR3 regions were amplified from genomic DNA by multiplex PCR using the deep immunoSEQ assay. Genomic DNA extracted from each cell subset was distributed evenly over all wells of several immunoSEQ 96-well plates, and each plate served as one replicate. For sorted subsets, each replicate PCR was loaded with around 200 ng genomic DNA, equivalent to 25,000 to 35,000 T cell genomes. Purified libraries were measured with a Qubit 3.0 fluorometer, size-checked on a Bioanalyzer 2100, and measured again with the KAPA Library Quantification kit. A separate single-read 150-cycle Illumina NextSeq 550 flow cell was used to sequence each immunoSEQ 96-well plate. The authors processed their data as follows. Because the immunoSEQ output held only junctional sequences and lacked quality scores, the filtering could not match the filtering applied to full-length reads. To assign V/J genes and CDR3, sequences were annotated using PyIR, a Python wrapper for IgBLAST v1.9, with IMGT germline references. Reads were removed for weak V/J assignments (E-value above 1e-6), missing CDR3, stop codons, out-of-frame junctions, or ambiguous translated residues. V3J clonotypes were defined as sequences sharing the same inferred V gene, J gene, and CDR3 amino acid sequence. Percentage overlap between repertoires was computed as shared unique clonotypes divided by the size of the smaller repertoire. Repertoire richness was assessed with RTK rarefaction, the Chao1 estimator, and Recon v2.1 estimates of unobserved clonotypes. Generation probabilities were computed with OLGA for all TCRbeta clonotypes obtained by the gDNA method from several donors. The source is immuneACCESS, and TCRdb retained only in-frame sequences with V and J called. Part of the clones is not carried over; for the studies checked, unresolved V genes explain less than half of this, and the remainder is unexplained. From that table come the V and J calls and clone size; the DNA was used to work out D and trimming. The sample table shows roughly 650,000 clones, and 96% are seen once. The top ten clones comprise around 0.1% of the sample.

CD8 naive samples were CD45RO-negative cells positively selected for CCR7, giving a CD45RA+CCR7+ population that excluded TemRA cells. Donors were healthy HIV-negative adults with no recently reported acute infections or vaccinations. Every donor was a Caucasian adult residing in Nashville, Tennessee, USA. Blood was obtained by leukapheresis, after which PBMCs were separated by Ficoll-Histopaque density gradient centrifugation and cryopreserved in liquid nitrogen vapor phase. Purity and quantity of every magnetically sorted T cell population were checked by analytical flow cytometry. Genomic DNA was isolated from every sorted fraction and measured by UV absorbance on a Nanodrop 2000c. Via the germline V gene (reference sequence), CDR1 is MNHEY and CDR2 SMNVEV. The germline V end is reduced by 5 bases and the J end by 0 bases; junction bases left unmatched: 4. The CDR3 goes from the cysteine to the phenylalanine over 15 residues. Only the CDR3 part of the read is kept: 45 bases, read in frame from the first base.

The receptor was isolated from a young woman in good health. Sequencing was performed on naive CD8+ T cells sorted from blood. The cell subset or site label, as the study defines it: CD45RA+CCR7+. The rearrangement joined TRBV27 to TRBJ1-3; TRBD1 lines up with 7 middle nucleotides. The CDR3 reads CASSPTGISGNTIYF. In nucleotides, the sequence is TGTGCCAGCAGTCCGACAGGGATCTCTGGAAACACCATATATTTT.